This is a list of T cell receptor beta chains from one sample in a study of T cell repertoires in cytomegalovirus infection. One entry per CDR3 protein results from TCRdb running MiXCR on the reads. Found here are 310,000 or so distinct CDR3 sequences, about a sixth of them singletons; the top ten hold about 11%. The sequenced sample consisted of PBMCs. These receptor sequences come from a human donor in good health (CMV status not recorded). Some clones in this sample may be carry-over from other donors' samples. The CDR3 runs from the conserved cysteine through the conserved F or W. A D gene is named only where the DNA matches it firmly. Expanded clones are given a class, and other clones once, few, many or no size at all.

d_call: NA; clone_size: few; v_call: TRBV25-1; j_call: TRBJ2-3; cdr3_aa: CASSDKGSDTQYF; cdr3_nt: TGTGCCAGCAGTGATAAGGGGTCAGATACGCAGTATTTT
d_call: TRBD1; clone_size: few; v_call: TRBV20-1; j_call: TRBJ1-2; cdr3_aa: CSAHKFRDRGNYGYTF; cdr3_nt: TGCAGTGCCCACAAATTTCGGGACAGGGGTAACTATGGCTACACCTTC
d_call: NA; clone_size: many; v_call: TRBV7-2; j_call: TRBJ1-1; cdr3_aa: CASTIAGVSYTEAFF; cdr3_nt: TGTGCCAGCACCATCGCAGGAGTATCCTACACTGAAGCTTTCTTT
d_call: NA; clone_size: many; v_call: TRBV7-2; j_call: TRBJ2-7; cdr3_aa: CASSLAGWSWYEQYF; cdr3_nt: TGTGCCAGCAGCTTAGCGGGGTGGTCGTGGTACGAGCAGTACTTC
d_call: NA; clone_size: many; v_call: TRBV10-2; j_call: TRBJ1-5; cdr3_aa: CASSVSGSNQPQHF; cdr3_nt: TGCGCCAGCAGTGTCTCGGGGAGCAATCAGCCCCAGCATTTT
d_call: TRBD2; clone_size: NA; v_call: TRBV5-1; j_call: TRBJ2-3; cdr3_aa: CASSLAGGTLTDTQYF; cdr3_nt: TGCGCCAGCAGCTTGGCCGGGGGGACCCTCACAGATACGCAGTATTTT
d_call: NA; clone_size: many; v_call: TRBV7-8; j_call: TRBJ1-2; cdr3_aa: CASGWGTGTLANYGYTF; cdr3_nt: TGTGCCAGCGGCTGGGGTACAGGAACCCTAGCTAACTATGGCTACACCTTC
d_call: NA; clone_size: many; v_call: TRBV7-2; j_call: TRBJ2-1; cdr3_aa: CASSPHNSYNEQFF; cdr3_nt: TGTGCCAGCAGCCCCCACAACTCCTACAATGAGCAGTTCTTC
d_call: NA; clone_size: few; v_call: TRBV20-1; j_call: TRBJ1-4; cdr3_aa: CSAREPSHGGNEKLFF; cdr3_nt: TGCAGTGCTAGAGAACCAAGTCACGGGGGGAATGAAAAACTGTTTTTT
d_call: NA; clone_size: many; v_call: TRBV12-5; j_call: TRBJ1-1; cdr3_aa: CASGSNVRVGTAEAFF; cdr3_nt: TGTGCTAGTGGTTCGAACGTCCGTGTCGGTACGGCTGAAGCTTTCTTT
d_call: NA; clone_size: NA; v_call: TRBV12-3/TRBV12-4; j_call: TRBJ2-1; cdr3_aa: CASSSREGVGGAVFF; cdr3_nt: TGTGCCAGCAGTTCGAGGGAGGGAGTTGGGGGGGCCGTGTTCTTC
d_call: TRBD1; clone_size: NA; v_call: TRBV29-1; j_call: TRBJ2-1; cdr3_aa: CSVPTGGAYNEQFF; cdr3_nt: TGCAGCGTTCCCACAGGGGGCGCCTACAATGAGCAGTTCTTC
d_call: TRBD1; clone_size: many; v_call: TRBV12-3/TRBV12-4; j_call: TRBJ1-2; cdr3_aa: CASSLGRGTEVGYTF; cdr3_nt: TGTGCCAGCAGTTTAGGTAGAGGGACAGAGGTTGGCTACACCTTC
d_call: NA; clone_size: NA; v_call: TRBV7-2; j_call: TRBJ2-7; cdr3_aa: CASSFFARTSYEQYF; cdr3_nt: TGTGCCAGCAGCTTTTTTGCCCGAACATCGTACGAGCAGTACTTC
d_call: NA; clone_size: NA; v_call: TRBV4-1; j_call: TRBJ1-1; cdr3_aa: CASSQDHRPEAFF; cdr3_nt: TGCGCCAGCAGCCAAGATCACAGGCCCGAGGCTTTCTTT
d_call: TRBD2; clone_size: few; v_call: TRBV20-1; j_call: TRBJ2-2; cdr3_aa: CSATPGTSHGELFF; cdr3_nt: TGCAGTGCTACCCCCGGGACTAGCCACGGGGAGCTGTTTTTT
d_call: TRBD1; clone_size: few; v_call: TRBV12-3/TRBV12-4; j_call: TRBJ1-1; cdr3_aa: CASTLGQGAWSTEAFF; cdr3_nt: TGTGCCAGCACCCTGGGACAGGGGGCTTGGAGCACTGAAGCTTTCTTT
d_call: NA; clone_size: few; v_call: TRBV7-8; j_call: TRBJ1-2; cdr3_aa: CASSLFTGITNYGYTF; cdr3_nt: TGTGCCAGCAGCTTATTTACAGGGATCACTAACTATGGCTACACCTTC
d_call: TRBD2; clone_size: NA; v_call: TRBV6-6; j_call: TRBJ2-3; cdr3_aa: CASSGGTSGVRADTQYF; cdr3_nt: TGTGCCAGCAGTGGGGGGACTAGCGGGGTGAGAGCAGATACGCAGTATTTT
d_call: NA; clone_size: many; v_call: TRBV7-2; j_call: TRBJ1-3; cdr3_aa: CASSLGSPGNTIYF; cdr3_nt: TGTGCCAGCAGCTTGGGGTCCCCTGGAAACACCATATATTTT
d_call: NA; clone_size: NA; v_call: TRBV4-1; j_call: TRBJ1-4; cdr3_aa: CASSQEVFLGEKLFF; cdr3_nt: TGCGCCAGCAGCCAAGAAGTTTTTCTAGGTGAAAAACTGTTTTTT
d_call: NA; clone_size: many; v_call: TRBV7-6; j_call: TRBJ2-7; cdr3_aa: CASSLGGLPYEQYF; cdr3_nt: TGTGCCAGCAGCTTAGGTGGACTTCCCTACGAGCAGTACTTC
d_call: TRBD1; clone_size: NA; v_call: TRBV24-1; j_call: TRBJ2-1; cdr3_aa: CATRRKDRGISNEQFF; cdr3_nt: TGTGCCACCAGGAGAAAGGACAGGGGAATTTCAAATGAGCAGTTCTTC
d_call: NA; clone_size: NA; v_call: TRBV7-9; j_call: TRBJ2-6; cdr3_aa: CASSYSQVAGANVLTF; cdr3_nt: TGTGCCAGCAGCTATTCTCAAGTCGCCGGGGCCAACGTCCTGACTTTC
d_call: NA; clone_size: many; v_call: TRBV7-6; j_call: TRBJ2-3; cdr3_aa: CASSPRGHGGADTQYF; cdr3_nt: TGTGCCAGCAGCCCCCGCGGGCACGGAGGGGCAGATACGCAGTATTTT
d_call: NA; clone_size: few; v_call: TRBV4-2; j_call: TRBJ2-1; cdr3_aa: CASSLESKGGKYNEQFF; cdr3_nt: TGTGCCAGCAGCCTAGAATCTAAGGGGGGGAAGTACAATGAGCAGTTCTTC
d_call: TRBD1; clone_size: NA; v_call: TRBV12-3/TRBV12-4; j_call: TRBJ1-2; cdr3_aa: CASSSLGTGDGYTF; cdr3_nt: TGTGCCAGCAGTTCCCTCGGGACAGGGGATGGCTACACCTTC
d_call: TRBD2; clone_size: many; v_call: TRBV7-8; j_call: TRBJ2-1; cdr3_aa: CASSSYSGGFNEQFF; cdr3_nt: TGTGCCAGCAGCTCGTATAGCGGGGGTTTCAATGAGCAGTTCTTC
d_call: NA; clone_size: few; v_call: TRBV7-2; j_call: TRBJ1-2; cdr3_aa: CASSVGGADYGYTF; cdr3_nt: TGTGCCAGCAGCGTCGGGGGCGCGGACTATGGCTACACCTTC
d_call: NA; clone_size: NA; v_call: TRBV7-9; j_call: TRBJ2-2; cdr3_aa: CASRPDPHGGELFF; cdr3_nt: TGTGCCAGCAGACCGGACCCCCACGGCGGGGAGCTGTTTTTT
d_call: TRBD2; clone_size: few; v_call: TRBV4-1; j_call: TRBJ2-5; cdr3_aa: CASSHRKMGLAILQETQYF; cdr3_nt: TGCGCCAGCAGCCATCGAAAGATGGGACTAGCCATTCTCCAAGAGACCCAGTACTTC
d_call: TRBD1; clone_size: few; v_call: TRBV19; j_call: TRBJ2-5; cdr3_aa: CASSTGQTLSLQETQYF; cdr3_nt: TGTGCCAGTAGTACGGGACAGACGCTATCGCTCCAAGAGACCCAGTACTTC
d_call: NA; clone_size: NA; v_call: TRBV10-2; j_call: TRBJ1-5; cdr3_aa: CASSERSNQPQHF; cdr3_nt: TGCGCCAGCAGTGAAAGGTCTAATCAGCCCCAGCATTTT
d_call: NA; clone_size: many; v_call: TRBV4-2; j_call: TRBJ2-7; cdr3_aa: CASSLDRTTYEQYF; cdr3_nt: TGTGCCAGCAGTCTAGACAGAACTACCTACGAGCAGTACTTC
d_call: TRBD2; clone_size: NA; v_call: TRBV6-5; j_call: TRBJ2-3; cdr3_aa: CASSLGAGGFTDTQYF; cdr3_nt: TGTGCCAGCAGTTTAGGAGCGGGGGGCTTTACAGATACGCAGTATTTT
d_call: NA; clone_size: few; v_call: TRBV19; j_call: TRBJ2-7; cdr3_aa: CASSNTGTYYEQYF; cdr3_nt: TGTGCCAGTAGTAACACCGGGACTTACTACGAGCAGTACTTC
d_call: TRBD1; clone_size: NA; v_call: TRBV5-1; j_call: TRBJ2-6; cdr3_aa: CASSFRTGGSGANVLTF; cdr3_nt: TGCGCCAGCAGCTTTAGGACAGGGGGCTCTGGGGCCAACGTCCTGACTTTC
d_call: NA; clone_size: many; v_call: TRBV7-2; j_call: TRBJ2-5; cdr3_aa: CASSLATASNQETQYF; cdr3_nt: TGTGCCAGCAGCTTAGCCACAGCGTCCAACCAAGAGACCCAGTACTTC
d_call: TRBD1; clone_size: many; v_call: TRBV12-3/TRBV12-4; j_call: TRBJ1-2; cdr3_aa: CASSPGTGRANYGYTF; cdr3_nt: TGTGCCAGCAGCCCTGGGACAGGGCGAGCTAACTATGGCTACACCTTC
d_call: TRBD1; clone_size: NA; v_call: TRBV6-6; j_call: TRBJ1-1; cdr3_aa: CASSARQGAIRSNTEAFF; cdr3_nt: TGTGCCAGCAGTGCCAGACAGGGGGCGATTCGGTCGAACACTGAAGCTTTCTTT
d_call: TRBD1; clone_size: NA; v_call: TRBV6-5; j_call: TRBJ1-5; cdr3_aa: CASSADRGANQPQHF; cdr3_nt: TGTGCCAGCAGTGCCGACAGGGGCGCTAATCAGCCCCAGCATTTT
d_call: NA; clone_size: NA; v_call: TRBV29-1; j_call: TRBJ2-7; cdr3_aa: CSVDLGQSYEQYF; cdr3_nt: TGCAGCGTTGATCTCGGGCAGTCCTACGAGCAGTACTTC
d_call: TRBD2; clone_size: few; v_call: TRBV19; j_call: TRBJ2-1; cdr3_aa: CASSLGLASGEQFF; cdr3_nt: TGTGCCAGTAGTCTGGGACTAGCAAGCGGTGAGCAGTTCTTC
d_call: NA; clone_size: many; v_call: TRBV4-1; j_call: TRBJ2-7; cdr3_aa: CASSQDWATTYEQYF; cdr3_nt: TGCGCCAGCAGCCAAGATTGGGCAACCACCTACGAGCAGTACTTC
d_call: NA; clone_size: many; v_call: TRBV7-2; j_call: TRBJ1-3; cdr3_aa: CASSSIAQGSGNTIYF; cdr3_nt: TGTGCCAGCAGCTCCATAGCCCAGGGCTCTGGAAACACCATATATTTT
d_call: NA; clone_size: few; v_call: TRBV29-1; j_call: TRBJ2-7; cdr3_aa: CSVVEGTASYEQYF; cdr3_nt: TGCAGCGTTGTTGAGGGGACCGCCTCCTACGAGCAGTACTTC
d_call: NA; clone_size: NA; v_call: TRBV6-2/TRBV6-3; j_call: TRBJ2-3; cdr3_aa: CASSRGVNTDTQYF; cdr3_nt: TGTGCCAGCAGTAGAGGGGTTAACACAGATACGCAGTATTTT
d_call: NA; clone_size: many; v_call: TRBV6-5; j_call: TRBJ2-5; cdr3_aa: CASSYSPVGAQYF; cdr3_nt: TGTGCCAGCAGTTACTCCCCCGTGGGTGCCCAGTACTTC
d_call: NA; clone_size: NA; v_call: TRBV2; j_call: TRBJ2-6; cdr3_aa: CASRRGTPSGANVLTF; cdr3_nt: TGTGCCAGCAGGAGGGGCACCCCCTCTGGGGCCAACGTCCTGACTTTC
d_call: NA; clone_size: many; v_call: TRBV7-2; j_call: TRBJ2-6; cdr3_aa: CASSLGAGLLGANVLTF; cdr3_nt: TGTGCCAGCAGCTTAGGTGCGGGTCTCTTAGGGGCCAACGTCCTGACTTTC